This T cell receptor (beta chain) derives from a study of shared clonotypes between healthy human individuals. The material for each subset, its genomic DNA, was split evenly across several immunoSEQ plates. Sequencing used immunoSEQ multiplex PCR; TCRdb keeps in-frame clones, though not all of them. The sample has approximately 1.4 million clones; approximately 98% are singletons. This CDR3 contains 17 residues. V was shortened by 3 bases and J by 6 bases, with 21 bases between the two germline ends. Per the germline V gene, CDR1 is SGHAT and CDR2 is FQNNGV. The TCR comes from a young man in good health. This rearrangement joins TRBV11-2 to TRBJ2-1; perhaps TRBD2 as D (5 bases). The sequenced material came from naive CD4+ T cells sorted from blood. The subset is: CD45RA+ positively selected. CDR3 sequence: CASSLTFRGRNTNEQFF. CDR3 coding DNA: TGTGCCAGCAGCTTGACTTTTCGGGGTAGGAATACCAATGAGCAGTTCTTC.